This T cell receptor (beta chain) originates from a study of Graves' ophthalmopathy and Graves' hyperthyroidism. This clonotype was picked up many times. Trimming removed 4 bases from V and 9 bases from J, with 19 bases in between. The CDR3 is 16 residues long. The germline V gene has CDR1 SGHVS and CDR2 FQNEAQ. The sequenced template was RNA, covering the TCR beta CDR3 region. Second-round multiplex PCR came after a first-round RT-PCR that employed HTBI primers. TCRdb reprocessed the multiplex PCR reads with MiXCR, giving one entry per CDR3 protein. The profile shows some 750,000 distinct CDR3 sequences, approximately 40% of them singletons.

The sequenced material came from peripheral blood. V is TRBV7-8 and J is TRBJ1-6; D ambiguous. The sequence came from an adult man with Graves' ophthalmopathy. The CDR3 nucleotides read TGTGCCAGCAGCTCTTCAGTCGGCCCCCGAGGTTCACCCCTCCACTTT. Encoded protein: CASSSSVGPRGSPLHF.